This TCR beta chain was captured in a study of cytotoxic CD8 clonotypes in ibrutinib-treated CLL. General observations from the study: With treatment, public clonotypes, which were uncommon, either contracted or remained stable. Increased clonality at ibrutinib response gave way to a return toward baseline at progression.

TCRdb's table, derived via immunoSEQ multiplex PCR, lists solely in-frame clones and lacks some. The table lists about 120,000 clones, about 50% of them singletons, with more than 35% in the top ten. In germline, CDR1 is PRHDT, CDR2 FYEKMQ (reference sequence). Trimming stripped 5 bases from V and 0 bases from J, with 11 bases between. The CDR3 runs 15 residues. This clone was seen a few times. Its antigen is undetermined. Sequenced here: PBMCs, sampled after 24 months of ibrutinib treatment. The receptor's source is a human donor with chronic lymphocytic leukemia. The rearrangement uses TRBV13 and TRBJ1-3; D possibly corresponds to TRBD1 (5 bases). In DNA, the CDR3 is TGTGCCAGCAGCATCCTGGGACCCTCTGGAAACACCATATATTTT. This translates into CASSILGPSGNTIYF.